The entry that follows covers one T cell receptor beta chain sequence. A sample-barcoded 5' primer and a J-beta primer mix were used in a second PCR of roughly 6 to 11 cycles. TCRdb re-analysed the 5' RACE reads in MiXCR, keeping a single row per CDR3 protein. The table shows about 1,800,000 distinct CDR3 sequences, with 28% occurring only once. The data belong to a study of blood T cells in healthy people across ages. The TCR comes from a woman aged 25 to 39 in good health. Specimen: blood.

The CDR3 sequence is CSAKPNNYGYTF. The CDR3 DNA reads TGCAGTGCTAAACCCAATAACTATGGCTACACCTTC. This chain uses TRBV20-1 with TRBJ1-2; no clear D. The CDR3 consists of 12 residues. V dropped 4 bases and J dropped 1 base, with 7 bases sitting between them. CDR1 is DFQATT, CDR2 SNEGSKA, per germline (reference sequence).